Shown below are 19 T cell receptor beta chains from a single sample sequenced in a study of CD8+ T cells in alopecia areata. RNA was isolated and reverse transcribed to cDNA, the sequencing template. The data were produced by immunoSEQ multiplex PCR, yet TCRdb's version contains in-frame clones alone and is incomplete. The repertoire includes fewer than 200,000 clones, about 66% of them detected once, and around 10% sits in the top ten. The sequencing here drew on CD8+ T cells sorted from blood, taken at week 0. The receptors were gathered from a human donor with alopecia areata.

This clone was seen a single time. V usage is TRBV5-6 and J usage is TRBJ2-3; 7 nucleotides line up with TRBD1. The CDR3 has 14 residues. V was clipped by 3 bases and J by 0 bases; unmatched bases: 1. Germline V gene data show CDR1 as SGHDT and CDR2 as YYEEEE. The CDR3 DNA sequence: TGTGCCAGCAGCTCGGGACAGAGCACAGATACGCAGTATTTT. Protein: CASSSGQSTDTQYF.

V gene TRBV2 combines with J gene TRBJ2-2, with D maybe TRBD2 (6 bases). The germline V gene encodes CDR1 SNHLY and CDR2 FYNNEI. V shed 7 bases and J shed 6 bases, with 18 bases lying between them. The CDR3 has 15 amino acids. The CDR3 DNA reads TGTGCCAGCATGGGGGGAGGTAGAATCTCCGGGGAGCTGTTTTTT. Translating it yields CASMGGGRISGELFF.

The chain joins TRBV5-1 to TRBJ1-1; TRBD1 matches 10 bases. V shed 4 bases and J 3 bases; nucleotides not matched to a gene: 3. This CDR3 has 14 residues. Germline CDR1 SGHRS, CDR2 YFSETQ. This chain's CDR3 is CASSKGTGDTEAFF. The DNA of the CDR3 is TGCGCCAGCAGCAAAGGGACAGGGGACACTGAAGCTTTCTTT.

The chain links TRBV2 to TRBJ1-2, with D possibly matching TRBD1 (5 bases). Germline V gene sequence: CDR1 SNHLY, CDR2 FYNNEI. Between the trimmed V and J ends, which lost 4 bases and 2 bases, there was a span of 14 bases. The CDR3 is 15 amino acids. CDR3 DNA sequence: TGTGCCAGCAGTGGCACGACTCAGGGAAACTATGGCTACACCTTC. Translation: CASSGTTQGNYGYTF.

CDR3 sequence reads: CAWNQGVSYEQYF. DNA for the CDR3: TGTGCCTGGAATCAGGGGGTTTCCTACGAGCAGTACTTC. V gene TRBV30 combines with J gene TRBJ2-5, with 7 bases lining up with TRBD1. With the DNA end fitting TRBJ2-7 better, the J assignment may be wrong. The CDR3 extends over 13 amino acids. Germline V gives CDR1 GTSNPN, CDR2 SVGIG (reference sequence).

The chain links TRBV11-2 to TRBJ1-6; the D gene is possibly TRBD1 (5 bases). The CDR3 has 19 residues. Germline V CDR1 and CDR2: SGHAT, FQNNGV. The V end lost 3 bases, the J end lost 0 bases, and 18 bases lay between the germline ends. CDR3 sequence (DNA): TGTGCCAGCAGCTTGCACCCGGGACTCCCGAGCTCCTATAATTCACCCCTCCACTTT. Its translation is CASSLHPGLPSSYNSPLHF.

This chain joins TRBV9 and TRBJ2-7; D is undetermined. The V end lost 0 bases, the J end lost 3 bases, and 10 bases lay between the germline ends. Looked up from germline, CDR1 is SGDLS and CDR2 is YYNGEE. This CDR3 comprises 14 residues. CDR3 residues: CASSVGQVDYEQYF. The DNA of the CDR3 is TGTGCCAGCAGCGTAGGCCAGGTCGACTACGAGCAGTACTTC.

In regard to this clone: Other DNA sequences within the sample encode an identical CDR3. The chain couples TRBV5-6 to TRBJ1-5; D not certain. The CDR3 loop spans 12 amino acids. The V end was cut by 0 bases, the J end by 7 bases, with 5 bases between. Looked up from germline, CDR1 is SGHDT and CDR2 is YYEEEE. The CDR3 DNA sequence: TGTGCCAGCAGCTTGGGGGCACAGCCCCAGCATTTT. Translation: CASSLGAQPQHF.

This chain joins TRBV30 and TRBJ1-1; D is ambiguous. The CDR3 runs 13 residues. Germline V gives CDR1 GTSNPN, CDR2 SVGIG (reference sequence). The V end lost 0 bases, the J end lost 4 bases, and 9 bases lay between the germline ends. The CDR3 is CAWSVTHGTEAFF. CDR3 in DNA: TGTGCCTGGAGTGTAACGCATGGCACTGAAGCTTTCTTT.

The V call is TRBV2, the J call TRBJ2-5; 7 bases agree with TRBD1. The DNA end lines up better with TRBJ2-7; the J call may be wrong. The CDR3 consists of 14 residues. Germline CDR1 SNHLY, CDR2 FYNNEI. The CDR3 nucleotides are TGTGCCAGCAGTGAGGGACAGATTACCTACGAGCAGTACTTC. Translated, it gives CASSEGQITYEQYF.

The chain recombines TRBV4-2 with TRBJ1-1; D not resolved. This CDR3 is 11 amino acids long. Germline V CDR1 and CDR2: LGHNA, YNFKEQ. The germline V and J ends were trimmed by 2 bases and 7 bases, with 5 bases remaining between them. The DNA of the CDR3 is TGTGCCAGCAGCCAAACAAGTGAAGCTTTCTTT. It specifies CASSQTSEAFF.

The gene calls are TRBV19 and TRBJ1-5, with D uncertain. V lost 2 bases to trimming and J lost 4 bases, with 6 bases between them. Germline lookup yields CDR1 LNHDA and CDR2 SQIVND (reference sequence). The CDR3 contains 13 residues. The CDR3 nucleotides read TGTGCCAGTAGTATATTAGGGAATCAGCCCCAGCATTTT. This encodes CASSILGNQPQHF.

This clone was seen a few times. CDR3 sequence reads: CASSLERGDTEAFF. The CDR3 DNA sequence: TGTGCCAGCAGCTTAGAACGGGGGGACACTGAAGCTTTCTTT. The chain is built from TRBV7-2 and TRBJ1-1, with D possibly TRBD1 on 5 matching bases. The CDR3 covers 14 residues. Germline V gives CDR1 SGHTA, CDR2 FQGNSA. The V end was cut by 1 base, the J end by 3 bases, with 9 bases between.

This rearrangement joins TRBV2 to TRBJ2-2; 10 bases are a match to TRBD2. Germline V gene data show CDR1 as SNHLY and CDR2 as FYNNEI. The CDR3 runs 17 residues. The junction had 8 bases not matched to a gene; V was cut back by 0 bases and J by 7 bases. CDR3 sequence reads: CASSEALAGVRFGELFF. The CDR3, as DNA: TGTGCCAGCAGTGAAGCCCTAGCGGGGGTCCGGTTCGGGGAGCTGTTTTTT.

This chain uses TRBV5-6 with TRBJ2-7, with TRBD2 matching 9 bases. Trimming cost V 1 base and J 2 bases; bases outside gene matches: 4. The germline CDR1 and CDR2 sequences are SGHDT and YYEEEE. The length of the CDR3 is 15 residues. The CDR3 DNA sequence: TGTGCCAGCAGCTTGACGGCGGGGGGGCCCTACGAGCAGTACTTC. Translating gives CASSLTAGGPYEQYF.

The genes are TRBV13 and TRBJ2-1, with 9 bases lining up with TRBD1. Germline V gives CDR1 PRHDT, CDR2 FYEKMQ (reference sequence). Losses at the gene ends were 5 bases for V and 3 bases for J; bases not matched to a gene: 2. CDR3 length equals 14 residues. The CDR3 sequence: CASSRDRVYNEQFF. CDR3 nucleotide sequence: TGTGCCAGCAGCCGGGACAGGGTCTACAATGAGCAGTTCTTC. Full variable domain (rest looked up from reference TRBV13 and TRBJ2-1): AAGVIQSPRHLIKEKRETATLKCYPIPRHDTVYWYQQGPGQDPQFLISFYEKMQSDKGSIPDRFSAQQFSDYHSELNMSSLELGDSALYFCASSRDRVYNEQFFGPGTRLTVL.

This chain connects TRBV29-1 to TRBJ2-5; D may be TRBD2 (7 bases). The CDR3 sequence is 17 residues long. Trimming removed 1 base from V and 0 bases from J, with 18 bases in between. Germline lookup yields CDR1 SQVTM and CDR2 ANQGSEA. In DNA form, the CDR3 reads TGCAGCGTTGAAGTACACACGGGGGGCAGGGACCAAGAGACCCAGTACTTC. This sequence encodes CSVEVHTGGRDQETQYF.

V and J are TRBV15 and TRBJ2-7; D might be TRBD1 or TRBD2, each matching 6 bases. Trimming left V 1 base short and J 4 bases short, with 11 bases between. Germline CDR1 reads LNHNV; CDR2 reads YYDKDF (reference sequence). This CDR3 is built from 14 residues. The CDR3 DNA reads TGTGCCACCAGCAGAGGAGGGGGGCCGTACGAGCAGTACTTC. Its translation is CATSRGGGPYEQYF.

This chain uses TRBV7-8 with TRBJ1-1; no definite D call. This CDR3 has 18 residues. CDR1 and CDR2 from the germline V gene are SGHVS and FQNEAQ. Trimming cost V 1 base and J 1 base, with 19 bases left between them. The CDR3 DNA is TGTGCCAGCAGCTTAGTAGCAGCCAACAGAAAACAGAACACTGAAGCTTTCTTT. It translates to CASSLVAANRKQNTEAFF.